This is a list of T cell receptor beta chains from one sample in a study of shared clonotypes between healthy human individuals. TCRdb's copy holds only in-frame clones and misses some; the assay was immunoSEQ multiplex PCR. The table lists 750,000 to 1,000,000 clones, more than 85% of them singletons. Sequenced input: naive CD8+ T cells sorted from blood. The receptor set was obtained from a man aged 25-45 years in good health. The CDR3 runs from the conserved cysteine through the conserved F or W. D genes are given only for firm matches. The size field is filled for only some rows; it gives once, few, many or a size class.

v_call: TRBV25-1; j_call: TRBJ1-1; clone_size: -; cdr3_length: 16; d_call: TRBD1; cdr3_nt: TGTGCCAGCAGTGGACAGGGGTCAGTCATGAACACTGAAGCTTTCTTT; cdr3_aa: CASSGQGSVMNTEAFF
v_call: TRBV14; j_call: TRBJ2-7; clone_size: -; cdr3_length: 14; d_call: -; cdr3_nt: TGTGCCAGCAGCCTAAGACGGACTGCCTACGAGCAGTACTTC; cdr3_aa: CASSLRRTAYEQYF
v_call: TRBV7-6; j_call: TRBJ2-5; clone_size: -; cdr3_length: 14; d_call: -; cdr3_nt: TGTGCCAGCAGCTCTAGGGGGTACCAAGAGACCCAGTACTTC; cdr3_aa: CASSSRGYQETQYF
v_call: TRBV7-9; j_call: TRBJ2-7; clone_size: -; cdr3_length: 14; d_call: -; cdr3_nt: TGTGCCAGCAGCCCGATTGGATCCTCCTACGAGCAGTACTTC; cdr3_aa: CASSPIGSSYEQYF
v_call: TRBV7-6; j_call: TRBJ2-7; clone_size: few; cdr3_length: 13; d_call: TRBD1; cdr3_nt: TGTGCCAGCAGCGCAGACAGGGGCTACGAGCAGTACTTC; cdr3_aa: CASSADRGYEQYF
v_call: TRBV7-2; j_call: TRBJ2-1; clone_size: -; cdr3_length: 15; d_call: -; cdr3_nt: TGTGCCAGCAGCCCGGGGCCGTCCCAGTACAATGAGCAGTTCTTC; cdr3_aa: CASSPGPSQYNEQFF
v_call: TRBV7-9; j_call: TRBJ1-1; clone_size: few; cdr3_length: 13; d_call: -; cdr3_nt: TGTGCCAGCAGCCCCCCAGGTAACACTGAAGCTTTCTTT; cdr3_aa: CASSPPGNTEAFF
v_call: TRBV7-9; j_call: TRBJ1-5; clone_size: -; cdr3_length: 16; d_call: -; cdr3_nt: TGTGCCAGCAGCCCCATCCGCGTTCCAAGCAATCAGCCCCAGCATTTT; cdr3_aa: CASSPIRVPSNQPQHF
v_call: TRBV6-6; j_call: TRBJ1-3; clone_size: few; cdr3_length: 16; d_call: -; cdr3_nt: TGTGCCAGCAGTTACTCCAGGGAGAGCTCTGGAAACACCATATATTTT; cdr3_aa: CASSYSRESSGNTIYF
v_call: TRBV6-7; j_call: TRBJ2-2; clone_size: -; cdr3_length: 11; d_call: -; cdr3_nt: TGTGCCAGCAGAATTACCGGGGAGCTGTTTTTT; cdr3_aa: CASRITGELFF
v_call: TRBV9; j_call: TRBJ2-1; clone_size: -; cdr3_length: 15; d_call: TRBD2; cdr3_nt: TGTGCCAGCAGCGTAGGCGGGAGGTCCTACAATGAGCAGTTCTTC; cdr3_aa: CASSVGGRSYNEQFF
v_call: TRBV4-3; j_call: TRBJ1-4; clone_size: few; cdr3_length: 14; d_call: -; cdr3_nt: TGCGCCAGCAGCCACCGATCAGGGGTAGAAAAACTGTTTTTT; cdr3_aa: CASSHRSGVEKLFF
v_call: TRBV6-6; j_call: TRBJ2-3; clone_size: -; cdr3_length: 14; d_call: -; cdr3_nt: TGTGCCAGCAGTTTCAGACTAGAACTAGATACGCAGTATTTT; cdr3_aa: CASSFRLELDTQYF
v_call: TRBV19; j_call: TRBJ2-1; clone_size: -; cdr3_length: 18; d_call: -; cdr3_nt: TGTGCCAGTAGTATGGGGGGCGGTACAGGGAGCTCCTACAATGAGCAGTTCTTC; cdr3_aa: CASSMGGGTGSSYNEQFF
v_call: TRBV7-9; j_call: TRBJ2-3; clone_size: -; cdr3_length: 14; d_call: -; cdr3_nt: TGTGCCAGCAGCTTAGAGCCCTCCACAGATACGCAGTATTTT; cdr3_aa: CASSLEPSTDTQYF
v_call: TRBV7-9; j_call: TRBJ2-1; clone_size: -; cdr3_length: 13; d_call: -; cdr3_nt: TGTGCCAGCAGCTTAGTAGGCCCCCCAGAGCAGTTCTTC; cdr3_aa: CASSLVGPPEQFF
v_call: TRBV10-2; j_call: TRBJ2-5; clone_size: -; cdr3_length: 14; d_call: TRBD2; cdr3_nt: TGCGCCAGCAGTGACTGGACTAGGGAAGAGACCCAGTACTTC; cdr3_aa: CASSDWTREETQYF
v_call: TRBV27; j_call: TRBJ2-1; clone_size: -; cdr3_length: 15; d_call: TRBD1; cdr3_nt: TGTGCCAGCTCGCTGGGGACAGGGGTGGGCAATGAGCAGTTCTTC; cdr3_aa: CASSLGTGVGNEQFF
v_call: TRBV28; j_call: TRBJ1-5; clone_size: -; cdr3_length: 13; d_call: TRBD1; cdr3_nt: TGTGCCAGCAGTCAGGGGGCAAATCAGCCCCAGCATTTT; cdr3_aa: CASSQGANQPQHF
v_call: TRBV5-1; j_call: TRBJ1-1; clone_size: -; cdr3_length: 13; d_call: TRBD1; cdr3_nt: TGCGCCAGGACAGGGGGAATAAACACTGAAGCTTTCTTT; cdr3_aa: CARTGGINTEAFF
v_call: TRBV11-2; j_call: TRBJ2-2; clone_size: -; cdr3_length: 16; d_call: TRBD2; cdr3_nt: TGTGCCAGCGGGGAGATAGGGACTAGCGGCACCGGGGAGCTGTTTTTT; cdr3_aa: CASGEIGTSGTGELFF
v_call: TRBV16; j_call: TRBJ1-2; clone_size: -; cdr3_length: 13; d_call: -; cdr3_nt: TGTGCCAGCAGCCAATTACCCACGTCGAGCTACACCTTC; cdr3_aa: CASSQLPTSSYTF
v_call: TRBV9; j_call: TRBJ2-7; clone_size: -; cdr3_length: 13; d_call: -; cdr3_nt: TGTGCCAGCAGCGCGGGCGCCGCCTACGAGCAGTACTTC; cdr3_aa: CASSAGAAYEQYF
v_call: TRBV27; j_call: TRBJ1-5; clone_size: few; cdr3_length: 14; d_call: -; cdr3_nt: TGTGCCAGCAGTATCACAGGGCCCAATCAGCCCCAGCATTTT; cdr3_aa: CASSITGPNQPQHF
v_call: TRBV7-9; j_call: TRBJ2-7; clone_size: -; cdr3_length: 12; d_call: -; cdr3_nt: TGTGCCAGCAGCCCCGGGGGCTTCGAGCAGTACTTC; cdr3_aa: CASSPGGFEQYF
v_call: TRBV2; j_call: TRBJ2-7; clone_size: -; cdr3_length: 21; d_call: TRBD1; cdr3_nt: TGTGCCAGCAGTGCTTCTGGGTTGGAAACGTACGAAGACAGGGTCGGCTACGAGCAGTACTTC; cdr3_aa: CASSASGLETYEDRVGYEQYF
v_call: TRBV7-3; j_call: TRBJ2-2; clone_size: -; cdr3_length: 13; d_call: TRBD1; cdr3_nt: TGTGCCAGCAGCCAGGGGGACACCGGGGAGCTGTTTTTT; cdr3_aa: CASSQGDTGELFF
v_call: TRBV27; j_call: TRBJ2-7; clone_size: -; cdr3_length: 14; d_call: TRBD2; cdr3_nt: TGTGCCAGCAGACCGGGACTAGCCGCCTACGAGCAGTACTTC; cdr3_aa: CASRPGLAAYEQYF
v_call: TRBV5-5; j_call: TRBJ2-7; clone_size: once; cdr3_length: 15; d_call: TRBD1; cdr3_nt: TGTGCCAGCAGCCCCGGGACAGGGGGCATTTACGAGCAGTACTTC; cdr3_aa: CASSPGTGGIYEQYF
v_call: TRBV6-1; j_call: TRBJ1-5; clone_size: -; cdr3_length: 15; d_call: TRBD1; cdr3_nt: TGTGCCAGCACCAAGGACAGGGATAGCAATCAGCCCCAGCATTTT; cdr3_aa: CASTKDRDSNQPQHF
v_call: TRBV7-6; j_call: TRBJ2-1; clone_size: -; cdr3_length: 13; d_call: TRBD2; cdr3_nt: TGTGCCAGCAGCCCAAGACTAGCTCGTGAGCAGTTCTTC; cdr3_aa: CASSPRLAREQFF
v_call: TRBV11-3; j_call: TRBJ2-7; clone_size: -; cdr3_length: 13; d_call: -; cdr3_nt: TGTGCCAGCAGCCCGGGGGTGTCCTACGAGCAGTACTTC; cdr3_aa: CASSPGVSYEQYF
v_call: TRBV7-9; j_call: TRBJ2-7; clone_size: -; cdr3_length: 15; d_call: TRBD1; cdr3_nt: TGTGCCAGCAGCTTAGAAGGACAGGGTCCCTACGAGCAGTACTTC; cdr3_aa: CASSLEGQGPYEQYF
v_call: TRBV30; j_call: TRBJ2-7; clone_size: -; cdr3_length: 15; d_call: TRBD2; cdr3_nt: TGTGCCTGGAGTGCCGGGACTAGCGGGAGGGACGAGCAGTACTTC; cdr3_aa: CAWSAGTSGRDEQYF
v_call: TRBV19; j_call: TRBJ2-3; clone_size: -; cdr3_length: 16; d_call: TRBD1; cdr3_nt: TGTGCCAGTAGTTCAAAGACAGGGATCCTCACAGATACGCAGTATTTT; cdr3_aa: CASSSKTGILTDTQYF
v_call: TRBV5-8; j_call: TRBJ2-7; clone_size: -; cdr3_length: 14; d_call: -; cdr3_nt: TGTGCCAGCAGCGGAGGGGACAGTTCCTACGAGCAGTACTTC; cdr3_aa: CASSGGDSSYEQYF
v_call: TRBV19; j_call: TRBJ2-3; clone_size: -; cdr3_length: 17; d_call: TRBD2; cdr3_nt: TGTGCCAGTAGTATAGATCGAGGACTAGGGCGCACAGATACGCAGTATTTT; cdr3_aa: CASSIDRGLGRTDTQYF
v_call: TRBV10-3; j_call: TRBJ2-7; clone_size: -; cdr3_length: 13; d_call: TRBD1; cdr3_nt: TGTGCCATCAGTGGGGACAGCTCCTACGAGCAGTACTTC; cdr3_aa: CAISGDSSYEQYF
v_call: TRBV7-9; j_call: TRBJ2-3; clone_size: once; cdr3_length: 14; d_call: -; cdr3_nt: TGTGCCAGCAGCCCCACCCGTGGGGCAGATACGCAGTATTTT; cdr3_aa: CASSPTRGADTQYF
v_call: TRBV2; j_call: TRBJ2-5; clone_size: -; cdr3_length: 13; d_call: -; cdr3_nt: TGTGCCAGCAGTGAGTCAGGGACGGAGACCCAGTACTTC; cdr3_aa: CASSESGTETQYF
v_call: TRBV25-1; j_call: TRBJ2-2; clone_size: -; cdr3_length: 17; d_call: TRBD2; cdr3_nt: TGTGCCAGCAGTGAATTTTTGCCTAGCGGGCGGACCGGGGAGCTGTTTTTT; cdr3_aa: CASSEFLPSGRTGELFF
v_call: TRBV9; j_call: TRBJ2-1; clone_size: -; cdr3_length: 11; d_call: TRBD2; cdr3_nt: TGTGCCAGCGGCGGGAGGCTTGAGCAGTTCTTC; cdr3_aa: CASGGRLEQFF